What follows are 5 T cell receptor beta chains derived from one specimen sequenced in a study of PD-1 blockade in classical Hodgkin lymphoma. The time point was: cycle 4 day 1 (C4D1), after five to seven weeks of nivolumab. Every patient relapsed after autologous stem cell transplantation, and brentuximab vedotin exposure varied. Libraries were prepared by immunoSEQ multiplex PCR; TCRdb keeps only in-frame clonotypes and omits some of them. The sample lists 85,000 to 90,000 clones, about nine tenths seen once, with under 3% in the top ten. Source: peripheral blood mononuclear cells (PBMCs), taken before the fourth cycle of nivolumab. These receptors were collected from a human donor with classical Hodgkin lymphoma.

J is TRBJ2-1 and V is TRBV6-6; D may be TRBD2 (6 bases). The germline gives CDR1 MNHNY, CDR2 SVGAGI (reference sequence). CDR3 length: 13 amino acids. V lost 7 bases and J 5 bases, leaving 12 bases between the germline ends. CDR3 sequence reads: CASTWGLHNEQFF. The CDR3 DNA reads TGTGCCAGCACCTGGGGACTCCACAATGAGCAGTTCTTC.

This rearrangement joins TRBV11-2 to TRBJ2-2; tentative D call: TRBD2 (6 bases). V was shortened by 1 base and J by 4 bases, with 16 bases between the two germline ends. The CDR3 consists of 17 residues. The germline V gene encodes CDR1 SGHAT and CDR2 FQNNGV. CDR3 bases: TGTGCCAGCAGCTTAGCTATGGCGGGGCGGGCCACCGGGGAGCTGTTTTTT. It codes for CASSLAMAGRATGELFF.

The chain is built from TRBV13 and TRBJ1-5; no reliable D call. Trimming pared 0 bases from V and 6 bases from J, leaving 9 bases between. The CDR3 loop spans 14 amino acids. CDR1 and CDR2 from the germline V gene are PRHDT and FYEKMQ (reference sequence). CDR3 bases: TGTGCCAGCAGCTTAGGCATCGGGATTCAGCCCCAGCATTTT. Translating it yields CASSLGIGIQPQHF.

V and J are TRBV27 and TRBJ2-7, with D possibly being TRBD1 (6 bases). CDR1 and CDR2 from the germline V gene are MNHEY and SMNVEV (reference sequence). The CDR3 length is 16 residues. The V end lost 1 base, the J end lost 3 bases, and 16 bases lay between the germline ends. The CDR3 protein is CASSLYPGHRFYEQYF. Written as DNA, the CDR3 is TGTGCCAGCAGTTTATACCCGGGACACCGATTCTACGAGCAGTACTTC.

The chain recombines TRBV11-2 with TRBJ1-1; 7 bases map to TRBD1. This CDR3 has 17 residues. V was clipped by 1 base and J by 0 bases; unmatched bases: 8. Germline lookup yields CDR1 SGHAT and CDR2 FQNNGV. The CDR3 bases are TGTGCCAGCAGCTTAGTTCGGGACAGCATAATGAACACTGAAGCTTTCTTT. This codes for CASSLVRDSIMNTEAFF.